This TCR beta chain is from a study of OX40 agonist ivuxolimab in advanced cancers. This clone was seen a few times. Germline V lookup: CDR1 PRHDT, CDR2 FYEKMQ (reference sequence). CDR3 length: 11 residues. V was pared by 3 bases and J by 5 bases, with 4 bases between. Generated by immunoSEQ multiplex PCR, the TCRdb table keeps only in-frame clones and is missing some. Of 45,000 to 50,000 clones in the sample, roughly nine tenths were seen once. The clonotype comes from an adult with an advanced solid tumor such as melanoma, head and neck, liver or kidney cancer. Sequencing was performed on CD4+ or CD8+ T cells sorted from blood, taken in a trial of the OX40 agonist ivuxolimab. The chain carries TRBV13 and TRBJ1-1; D is uncertain. The CDR3 region is CASSFDTEAFF. Written as DNA, the CDR3 is TGTGCCAGCAGCTTCGATACTGAAGCTTTCTTT.